Each of the 25 T cell receptor beta chains below was sequenced from the same sample in a study of T cells in Graves' hyperthyroidism and ophthalmopathy. The investigators amplified TCR beta CDR3 regions from RNA transcripts. First-round RT-PCR of the TCR CDR3 relied on the HTBI primer set. One entry per CDR3 protein, called by TCRdb with MiXCR from the multiplex PCR reads. The top ten hold 15% to 20% of the sample, which has about 37,000 distinct CDR3 sequences, approximately 52% seen once. Sequenced: blood. Receptors were obtained from a man in his forties with Graves' ophthalmopathy.

This clonotype was picked up many times. The CDR3: CASSEYKGDSSGYTIYF. The CDR3 DNA sequence: TGTGCCAGCAGTGAATATAAGGGGGACAGCTCCGGCTACACCATATATTTT. The V and J genes are TRBV25-1 and TRBJ1-3; 7 bases are shared with TRBD1. The CDR3 totals 17 residues. Germline CDR1 reads MGHDK; CDR2 reads SYGVNS. The junction had 13 bases not matched to a gene; V was cut back by 0 bases and J by 8 bases.

About this clonotype itself: Likely a read error: the CDR3 ends without its conserved phenylalanine or tryptophan. This rearrangement joins TRBV28 to TRBJ2-1; maybe TRBD2 (7 bases). The CDR3 consists of 15 residues. V shed 3 bases and J shed 8 bases, with 17 bases lying between them. Per germline, CDR1 MDHEN and CDR2 SYDVKM. The chain's CDR3 is CASSFRGAVSHEQFL. CDR3 sequence (DNA): TGTGCCAGCAGTTTCCGGGGGGCCGTTTCACATGAGCAGTTCCTC.

The rearrangement joins TRBV9 to TRBJ1-2, with D uncertain. This CDR3 has 12 residues. CDR1 SGDLS and CDR2 YYNGEE come from the germline V gene. Trimming removed 0 bases from V and 8 bases from J, with 8 bases in between. CDR3 DNA sequence: TGTGCCAGCAGCGTAGAATTCGGGGGCTACACCTTC. The encoded protein is CASSVEFGGYTF.

Many counts were recorded for this clonotype. A single base separates this from a much larger clone, so it may be a read error. The chain uses TRBV5-1 and TRBJ2-1; D gene uncertain. The CDR3 spans 14 residues. CDR1 and CDR2 from the germline V gene are SGHRS and YFSETQ. CDR3 DNA sequence: TGCGCCAGCAGCTTTGTCCCAGGTAGAAATGAGCGGTTCTTC. Translating it yields CASSFVPGRNERFF.

This clonotype was seen many times. The chain joins TRBV20-1 to TRBJ2-5, with 11 nucleotides matching TRBD2. Per the germline V gene, CDR1 is DFQATT and CDR2 is SNEGSKA (reference sequence). Trimming at V came to 5 bases and at J to 0 bases, leaving 5 bases not matched to a gene. The CDR3 consists of 15 residues. The CDR3 sequence is CSAPASGGYQETQYF. In nucleotides, the CDR3 is TGCAGTGCTCCCGCTAGCGGGGGGTACCAAGAGACCCAGTACTTC.

The chain carries TRBV25-1 and TRBJ1-2; no definite D call. V was cut by 0 bases and J by 8 bases, with 4 bases left in between. Germline CDR1 reads MGHDK; CDR2 reads SYGVNS. CDR3 length: 11 residues. As DNA, the CDR3 is TGTGCCAGCAGTGAATATAAGGGCTACACCTTC. The encoded protein is CASSEYKGYTF.

This chain connects TRBV4-1 to TRBJ1-2; a weak D match, TRBD1 (5 bases). Germline CDR1 reads MGHRA; CDR2 reads YSYEKL. The CDR3 runs 14 residues. V was trimmed by 0 bases and J by 4 bases, leaving 9 bases between them. The CDR3 protein is CASSQDQGRYGYTF. The CDR3 coding sequence is TGCGCCAGCAGCCAAGATCAGGGCCGCTATGGCTACACCTTC.

This clonotype was counted at least ten times. The chain joins TRBV30 to TRBJ2-5, with 10 bases that match TRBD2. The CDR3 runs to 15 residues. Germline V gene sequence: CDR1 GTSNPN, CDR2 SVGIG (reference sequence). The V gene end was trimmed by 0 bases and the J gene end by 4 bases; junction bases not matched to a gene: 5. The chain's CDR3 is CAWSVGLAGAETQYF. The CDR3 DNA is TGTGCCTGGAGTGTGGGTCTAGCGGGAGCAGAGACCCAGTACTTC.

The V call is TRBV2, the J call TRBJ1-2; TRBD1 might be the D (5 bases). The germline V gene encodes CDR1 SNHLY and CDR2 FYNNEI. The CDR3 sequence is 12 residues long. The CDR3 loop reads CVIRQFGGGYTF. CDR3 in DNA: TGTGTCATCCGGCAGTTTGGGGGAGGCTACACCTTC.

The V gene is TRBV18, the J gene TRBJ1-1, with 7 bases identical to TRBD1. Germline loops: CDR1 KGHSH, CDR2 LQKENI. With 0 bases clipped from V and 5 bases from J, the junction kept 6 bases outside the gene matches. The CDR3 totals 15 residues. The CDR3 bases are TGTGCCAGCTCACCACCCACAGGGGAGAGGACTGAAGCTTTCTTT. Protein: CASSPPTGERTEAFF.

A word on this clonotype: This may stem from a read error, because a much larger clone lies one nucleotide away. The chain employs TRBV30 and TRBJ2-7, with TRBD1 as a possible D gene (5 bases). Germline V gene sequence: CDR1 GTSNPN, CDR2 SVGIG (reference sequence). CDR3 size: 15 residues. The V gene lost 2 bases and the J gene lost 5 bases, with 19 bases spanning the gap. This chain's CDR3 is CAWSQPTSQGNEQYF. CDR3 coding DNA: TGTGCCTGGAGTCAACCTACTTCGCAGGGAAACGAGCAGTACTTC. Full variable domain (outside the CDR3, taken from reference TRBV30 and TRBJ2-7): SQTIHQWPATLVQPVGSPLSLECTVEGTSNPNLYWYRQAAGRGLQLLFYSVGIGQISSEVPQNLSASRPQDRQFILSSKKLLLSDSGFYLCAWSQPTSQGNEQYFGPGTRLTVT.

V gene TRBV19 combines with J gene TRBJ1-5; D unclear. From germline, CDR1 is LNHDA and CDR2 SQIVND (reference sequence). Between the trimmed V and J ends, which lost 5 bases and 2 bases, there was a span of 25 bases. The CDR3 covers 19 residues. The CDR3 nucleotides read TGTGCCAGTAGTCCCCCGCCGGGGAGTAGGGTTTACGGCAATCAGCCCCAGCATTTT. Its protein is CASSPPPGSRVYGNQPQHF.

The chain carries TRBV5-1 and TRBJ1-6; 7 bases match TRBD1. Germline-derived CDR1 and CDR2 are SGHRS and YFSETQ. The CDR3 loop spans 16 amino acids. The junction had 11 bases not matched to a gene; V was cut back by 6 bases and J by 5 bases. The CDR3 DNA reads TGCGCCAGCATCCCCAGGGGGATAGTCGATAATTCACCCCTCCACTTT. It yields the protein CASIPRGIVDNSPLHF.

This clonotype has just one count. The chain combines TRBV15 with TRBJ2-7, with 9 bases fitting TRBD1. The CDR3 sequence is 15 residues long. With V trimmed by 3 bases and J by 4 bases, 7 bases remained unmatched. Germline values: CDR1 LNHNV, CDR2 YYDKDF (reference sequence). The CDR3: CATSSRGQGSYEQYF. DNA of the CDR3: TGTGCCACCAGCAGCAGGGGACAGGGTTCGTACGAGCAGTACTTC.

V and J are TRBV5-1 and TRBJ2-1; 14 bases align to TRBD2. CDR3 size: 15 residues. V trimming: 4 bases; J trimming: 8 bases; junction bases outside the gene matches: 5. Germline lookup yields CDR1 SGHRS and CDR2 YFSETQ. The CDR3 DNA reads as TGCGCCAGCAGCACCGGGACTAGCGGGGGTGATGAGCAGTTCTTC. It encodes CASSTGTSGGDEQFF.

Points on this clonotype: One junction end disagrees with the germline gene, perhaps due to a read error. The chain links TRBV5-5 to TRBJ2-7, with D possibly being TRBD1 or TRBD2 (5 bases each). The CDR3 loop spans 13 amino acids. Germline lookup yields CDR1 SGHKS and CDR2 YYEKEE (reference sequence). CDR3 DNA sequence: TGTGCCAGCAGTATGGCAGGGACCTACAAGCAGTACTTC. Translating gives CASSMAGTYKQYF.

The rearrangement joins TRBV12-3 or TRBV12-4 to TRBJ1-6; possibly TRBD1 for D (5 bases). The CDR3 length is 17 residues. V shed 6 bases and J shed 0 bases, with 15 bases lying between them. This CDR3 is CASRPLAGVSYNSPLHF. The CDR3 DNA reads TGTGCCAGCAGACCATTAGCGGGGGTCTCCTATAATTCACCCCTCCACTTT.

With respect to this clonotype: The conserved phenylalanine or tryptophan normally closing the CDR3 is absent here, so this likely arose from a read error. The DNA is left out, because the CDR3 cannot be placed on it with certainty; the CDR3 is given as TCRdb lists it. The chain employs TRBV30 and TRBJ1-3. Per germline, CDR1 GTSNPN and CDR2 SVGIG (reference sequence). The CDR3 totals 9 residues, both ends included. The CDR3: CAWSGRGPT.

This clonotype showed up many times. The rearrangement joins TRBV10-2 to TRBJ2-3; 10 positions match TRBD2. Per the germline V gene, CDR1 is WSHSY and CDR2 is SAAADI. This CDR3 contains 15 residues. V shed 6 bases, J shed 4 bases, and the junction held 7 bases outside the gene matches. DNA for the CDR3: TGCGCCAGCAGCACTCTAGCGGGAGAAGCAGATACGCAGTATTTT. This codes for CASSTLAGEADTQYF.

This clonotype was counted once. This likely comes from a read error, as the CDR3 has no conserved phenylalanine or tryptophan at its end. The V call is TRBV4-1, the J call TRBJ2-1; D might be TRBD2 (5 bases). The CDR3 length is 16 residues. The germline V gene has CDR1 MGHRA and CDR2 YSYEKL. With 1 base removed from V and 4 bases from J, the gap between germline ends came to 14 bases. As DNA, the CDR3 is TGCGCCAGCAGCCAAGCGGGTCCAGCGGCTTACAATGAGCAGTTCATC. Protein: CASSQAGPAAYNEQFI.

The rearrangement links TRBV14 to TRBJ2-3; no reliable D call. This CDR3 has 12 residues. Germline loops: CDR1 SGHDN, CDR2 FVKESK. V was trimmed by 4 bases and J by 7 bases, leaving 9 bases between them. CDR3 amino acids: CASSPHPYTQYF. The CDR3 DNA reads TGTGCCAGCAGCCCCCACCCGTATACGCAGTATTTT.

In the case of this clonotype: A much larger clone differs from this one at a single base, so this may be a read error. The V call is TRBV27, the J call TRBJ2-2, with TRBD2 as a possible D gene (6 bases). Germline CDR1 is MNHEY and CDR2 is SMNVEV (reference sequence). The CDR3 runs 13 residues. The CDR3 reads CASSSRATGGLFF. The CDR3 DNA is TGTGCCAGCAGTTCACGGGCCACCGGGGGGCTGTTTTTT.

The chain recombines TRBV20-1 with TRBJ2-1; the match to TRBD2 covers 11 bases. Trimming took 6 bases from V and 7 from J; bases not matched to a gene: 8. This CDR3 comprises 14 residues. Germline-derived CDR1 and CDR2 are DFQATT and SNEGSKA (reference sequence). CDR3 sequence: CSALVAGGQNEQFF. The CDR3 DNA is TGCAGTGCATTAGTAGCGGGGGGGCAGAATGAGCAGTTCTTC.

This clonotype has at least ten counts. V usage is TRBV14 and J usage is TRBJ1-2; no firm D call. V was clipped by 4 bases and J by 4 bases, with 25 bases between them. This CDR3 comprises 18 residues. Germline values: CDR1 SGHDN, CDR2 FVKESK. CDR3 region: CASSPRSYTSDLAYGYTF. In nucleotides, the CDR3 is TGTGCCAGCAGCCCCCGATCCTACACCTCTGATCTTGCCTATGGCTACACCTTC.

There are many counts of this clonotype. The gene calls are TRBV5-1 and TRBJ1-2; D not certain. The CDR3 is 15 amino acids. The germline V gene encodes CDR1 SGHRS and CDR2 YFSETQ. Trimming shortened V by 0 bases and J by 0 bases, and 9 bases separated the two germline ends. As DNA, the CDR3 is TGCGCCAGCAGCTTGGCAGGAGCAACTAACTATGGCTACACCTTC. It yields the protein CASSLAGATNYGYTF. The complete variable domain, with remaining parts taken from reference TRBV5-1 and TRBJ1-2, reads KAGVTQTPRYLIKTRGQQVTLSCSPISGHRSVSWYQQTPGQGLQFLFEYFSETQRNKGNFPGRFSGRQFSNSRSEMNVSTLELGDSALYLCASSLAGATNYGYTFGSGTRLTVV.